A single sample gave rise to the 30 T cell receptor beta chains below, sequenced in a study of tumor-infiltrating lymphocytes in primary liver carcinoma. A primer in the constant region served to generate TCR beta cDNA from roughly 550 ng of total RNA. Slightly modified ARM-PCR with three nested multiplex PCR rounds yielded TCR beta libraries. TRBV1-TRBV30 forward primers and a C-beta reverse primer were used in the first two PCR rounds, which each ran for approximately 11 cycles. TCRdb redid the calling of the multiplex PCR reads with MiXCR, one entry per CDR3 protein. The sample yields about 54,000 distinct CDR3 sequences, 70% to 85% seen once. The tissue used was unsorted bulk material of about 19-34 mg. RNA and DNA were co-extracted from it with the AllPrep DNA/RNA mini kit. Material: liver tumor tissue from sampling region 2. Stated subset: tumor region T2, inferior pole. Receptors were obtained from a man aged 40-49 years with primary liver carcinoma and hepatitis B virus infection.

The chain uses TRBV29-1 and TRBJ2-1, with 7 positions matching TRBD2. Per germline, CDR1 SQVTM and CDR2 ANQGSEA. The CDR3 spans 14 residues. The CDR3 DNA is TGCATCGTCCTCAAAGCGGGATGGCTAAATGAGCAGTTCTTC. This encodes CIVLKAGWLNEQFF.

To note about this clonotype: Without the conserved terminal phenylalanine or tryptophan, this CDR3 likely stems from a read error. This rearrangement joins TRBV11-2 to TRBJ1-2; a possible D gene is TRBD1 (6 bases). Germline CDR1 SGHAT, CDR2 FQNNGV. V was shortened by 11 bases and J by 4 bases, with 20 bases between the two germline ends. The CDR3 runs to 14 residues. CDR3: CACIERDTTYGYTL. The CDR3 bases are TGTGCCTGCATAGAGAGGGACACCACCTATGGCTACACCCTC.

The chain employs TRBV24-1 and TRBJ2-1, with D possibly being TRBD1 (5 bases). Germline CDR1 is KGHDR and CDR2 is SFDVKD. The CDR3 totals 15 residues. DNA for the CDR3: TGTGCTACCGGTGATTTTGGACAATTTGGGAATGAGCAGTTCTTC. This gives the protein CATGDFGQFGNEQFF.

Note on this clonotype: A single base separates this from a much larger clone, so it may be a read error. V gene TRBV11-2 combines with J gene TRBJ2-7; D unresolved. The CDR3 covers 15 residues. Germline V gives CDR1 SGHAT, CDR2 FQNNGV. This chain's CDR3 is CASSLPETSFYEQCF. As DNA, the CDR3 is TGTGCCAGCAGCTTACCCGAGACTTCTTTCTACGAGCAGTGCTTC.

The J gene is TRBJ2-7, the V gene TRBV5-1, with 7 bases fitting TRBD1. The CDR3 is 17 residues long. The trim removed 0 bases at V and 3 bases at J, leaving 12 bases unmatched. Germline assignment: CDR1 SGHRS and CDR2 YFSETQ. The CDR3 nucleotides are TGCGCCAGCAGCTTGGGAGGAGGACGGGACAGACTCTACGAGCAGTACTTC. Translating it yields CASSLGGGRDRLYEQYF.

For this clonotype: Its ends do not fully match the called genes, so a read error is possible. V usage is TRBV7-9 and J usage is TRBJ2-7, with 12 bases that match TRBD2. The CDR3 runs 16 residues. Germline V gene data show CDR1 as SEHNR and CDR2 as FQNEAQ (reference sequence). This CDR3 is CASSLTSGSIPYEHYF. The DNA of the CDR3 is TGTGCCAGCAGTTTGACTAGCGGGAGTATCCCCTACGAGCACTACTTC.

On this clonotype: One end of the junction does not line up with germline, which may come from a read error. The rearrangement links TRBV29-1 to TRBJ2-1; the match to TRBD2 covers 11 bases. This CDR3 spans 13 amino acids. Germline CDR1 reads SQVTM; CDR2 reads ANQGSEA. The CDR3 nucleotides are TGCAGCGGTCTGGGACTAGCGGATAATGTGCAGTTCTTC. This codes for CSGLGLADNVQFF.

Points on this clonotype: The junction differs from germline at one of its ends, possibly a read error. The chain carries TRBV11-2 and TRBJ2-3; perhaps TRBD2 as D (6 bases). The CDR3 contains 15 residues. Germline loops: CDR1 SGHAT, CDR2 FQNNGV. CDR3 DNA: TGTGCCAGCAGCTTACGGGAGCTTGGCCCAGATATGCAGTATTTT. This encodes CASSLRELGPDMQYF.

The rearrangement links TRBV4-1 to TRBJ2-1; 8 bases align to TRBD2. This CDR3 has 20 amino acids. CDR1 and CDR2 from the germline V gene are MGHRA and YSYEKL. V dropped 5 bases and J dropped 7; count of bases not matched to a gene: 25. The CDR3 DNA is TGCGCCAGCAGCTCCTCAGACAGCGGACTAGCAGGAGGGCCGGAAAATGAGCAGTTCTTC. Translation: CASSSSDSGLAGGPENEQFF.

On this clonotype itself: An end of the junction differs from the germline gene, which may be a read error. The chain links TRBV28 to TRBJ2-7; tentative D call: TRBD2 (5 bases). From germline, CDR1 is MDHEN and CDR2 SYDVKM. The CDR3 has 15 residues. This CDR3 reads CVSSSAREPLYEQYF. CDR3 DNA: TGTGTCAGCAGTTCCGCTAGGGAGCCCTTATACGAACAGTACTTC.

As to this clonotype: One end of the junction varies from germline; a read error may be responsible. The CDR3 bases are TGCAGCGTAGCCAGACAGGAGGCAACCTACGATCAGTATTTC. Amino acid sequence: CSVARQEATYDQYF. The rearrangement links TRBV29-1 to TRBJ2-7, with a tentative D call TRBD1 (6 bases). The CDR3 has 14 residues. The germline V gene has CDR1 SQVTM and CDR2 ANQGSEA.

The chain employs TRBV6-1 and TRBJ1-2; 8 bases are a match to TRBD1. CDR1 MNHNS and CDR2 SASEGT come from the germline V gene. The CDR3 extends over 12 amino acids. The chain's CDR3 is CVTSGQGYGYTF. In DNA form, the CDR3 reads TGTGTCACCAGTGGACAGGGTTATGGCTACACCTTC.

With regard to this clonotype: A junction boundary mismatches the germline segment, possibly from a read error. The chain employs TRBV11-2 and TRBJ2-3; D not resolved. Germline V lookup: CDR1 SGHAT, CDR2 FQNNGV. The CDR3 runs 16 residues. CDR3 nucleotides: TGTGCAAGCAGCTTAGGGTCGGATTCTAGCACAGATACGCAGTATTTT. Encoded protein: CASSLGSDSSTDTQYF.

As concerns this clonotype: A read error may produce the germline difference seen at one junction end. The chain carries TRBV13 and TRBJ2-7; TRBD2 matches 12 bases. CDR1 PRHDT and CDR2 FYEKMQ come from the germline V gene (reference sequence). This CDR3 comprises 18 residues. The CDR3 is CTSSAPGLAGLSSYELYF. CDR3 DNA sequence: TGTACCAGCAGCGCCCCGGGACTAGCGGGCCTTAGCTCCTACGAGCTCTACTTC.

Turning to this clonotype: A junction boundary mismatches the germline segment, possibly from a read error. V and J are TRBV28 and TRBJ1-6; TRBD1 aligns across 11 bases. This CDR3 has 16 residues. The germline V gene encodes CDR1 MDHEN and CDR2 SYDVKM. CDR3 region: CASSLRTGGIDSALHF. The CDR3 bases are TGTGCTAGCAGTCTCCGGACAGGGGGCATAGATTCAGCCCTCCACTTT.

This clonotype was observed at least ten times. The chain couples TRBV6-6 to TRBJ2-3; maybe TRBD2 (6 bases). The CDR3 sequence is 13 residues long. The germline V gene encodes CDR1 MNHNY and CDR2 SVGAGI (reference sequence). V lost 8 bases, J lost 1 base, and 10 bases lay in between. CDR3 DNA sequence: TGTGCCAGCGGGACTCCAGGCACAGATACGCAGTATTTT. Encoded protein: CASGTPGTDTQYF.

Remarks on this clonotype: Germline is not matched at one junction end, which may reflect a read error. The V gene is TRBV5-1, the J gene TRBJ2-1; weak D call: TRBD1 (6 bases). The germline gives CDR1 SGHRS, CDR2 YFSETQ. The CDR3 runs to 14 residues. CDR3 residues: CASSLQGGRDERFF. The DNA for the CDR3 is TGCGCCAGCAGTTTGCAAGGGGGAAGGGATGAGCGGTTCTTC.

The J gene is TRBJ2-7, the V gene TRBV28, with D tentatively TRBD2 (6 bases). Germline-derived CDR1 and CDR2 are MDHEN and SYDVKM. Trimming stripped 11 bases from V and 2 bases from J, with 13 bases between. The CDR3 contains 12 residues. The CDR3 spells CASAPGAYEQYF. The CDR3 coding sequence is TGTGCCTCCGCCCCGGGGGCCTACGAGCAGTACTTC. Looking up the rest from reference TRBV28 and TRBJ2-7 gives the full variable domain: DVKVTQSSRYLVKRTGEKVFLECVQDMDHENMFWYRQDPGLGLRLIYFSYDVKMKEKGDIPEGYSVSREKKERFSLILESASTNQTSMYLCASAPGAYEQYFGPGTRLTVT.

A note on this clonotype: A junction boundary mismatches the germline segment, possibly from a read error. The chain couples TRBV4-1 to TRBJ2-7; D not certain. CDR3 length: 16 amino acids. Germline V CDR1 and CDR2: MGHRA, YSYEKL. The CDR3 spells CASSPDRSSIPYEQYF. The CDR3 region has the DNA TGCGCCAGCAGCCCCGACCGGTCGAGCATACCTTACGAGCAATACTTC.

By share, this clonotype counts as medium-sized. The chain has TRBV4-2 and TRBJ2-7; 13 bases agree with TRBD2. V lost 5 bases to trimming and J lost 0 bases; unmatched junction nucleotides: 4. The CDR3 sequence is 16 residues long. Germline loops: CDR1 LGHNA, CDR2 YNFKEQ. The CDR3 sequence: CASSELAGGSSYEQYF. The CDR3 DNA reads TGTGCCAGCAGCGAACTAGCGGGAGGGTCCTCCTACGAGCAGTACTTC.

This clonotype was observed at least ten times. This chain connects TRBV12-3 or TRBV12-4 to TRBJ2-7; no reliable D call. The V end lost 5 bases, the J end lost 5 bases, and 16 bases lay between the germline ends. The CDR3 consists of 14 residues. CDR3 in amino acids: CASSTPPSTNEQYF. CDR3 DNA: TGTGCCAGCAGTACCCCTCCAAGCACTAACGAGCAGTACTTC.

Worth noting for this clonotype: Sequence at one end of the junction differs from germline and may be a read error. V is TRBV29-1 and J is TRBJ2-1, with 7 nucleotides matching TRBD2. CDR3 length equals 12 residues. CDR1 is SQVTM, CDR2 ANQGSEA, per germline. The CDR3 spells CSVVLAAVQQSF. The CDR3 coding sequence is TGCAGTGTTGTTCTAGCGGCTGTCCAGCAGTCCTTC.

The chain joins TRBV6-6 to TRBJ2-1, with no clear D. This CDR3 is 15 amino acids long. CDR1 is MNHNY and CDR2 is SVGAGI in the germline V gene (reference sequence). The germline V and J ends were trimmed by 2 bases and 13 bases, with 21 bases remaining between them. CDR3 protein: CASSYMISISSEQFF. CDR3 bases: TGTGCCAGCAGTTACATGATTAGCATTAGTAGTGAACAGTTCTTC.

In regard to this clonotype: A junction end diverges from the germline sequence, so it may reflect a read error. The chain uses TRBV6-5 and TRBJ1-1; D is unresolved. The V gene's germline CDR1 is MNHEY and CDR2 SVGAGI. The CDR3 is 14 amino acids. The CDR3 DNA sequence: TGTGCCAGCACTTACGGAAGGGCGAACACTGAAGCTTTCTTT. Translated, it gives CASTYGRANTEAFF.

A remark on this clonotype: The junction and the germline gene differ at one end; a read error may be behind it. V usage is TRBV10-1 and J usage is TRBJ2-7, with a weak D call TRBD2 (5 bases). The CDR3 has 14 amino acids. Per the germline V gene, CDR1 is WNHNN and CDR2 is SYGVQD (reference sequence). CDR3 sequence: CASSGASPGDEKYF. In DNA, the CDR3 is TGCGCCAGCAGTGGGGCTAGCCCAGGTGACGAGAAGTACTTC.

This clonotype is termed medium-sized (0.01 to 0.1%). J is TRBJ2-7 and V is TRBV4-1; 9 nucleotides line up with TRBD2. J lost 3 bases, V lost 2 bases, and 5 bases had no gene match. The CDR3 is 15 residues long. Germline V gene data show CDR1 as MGHRA and CDR2 as YSYEKL. This CDR3 is CASSQKGLANYEQYF. CDR3 sequence (DNA): TGCGCCAGCAGCCAAAAGGGACTAGCAAACTACGAGCAGTACTTC.

This clonotype was detected many times. The chain links TRBV6-5 to TRBJ2-1; D gene uncertain. The CDR3 sequence is 13 residues long. V was shortened by 2 bases and J by 5 bases, with 7 bases between the two germline ends. Germline CDR1 MNHEY, CDR2 SVGAGI. CDR3 in DNA: TGTGCCAGCAGTTACACTGGCAACAATGAGCAGTTCTTC. Translating it yields CASSYTGNNEQFF.

This clonotype was detected many times. V gene TRBV5-4 combines with J gene TRBJ2-3, with 13 bases matching TRBD2. The CDR3 consists of 18 residues. Germline trimming cut 3 bases from V and 4 bases from J; bases unmatched to any gene: 11. Germline-derived CDR1 and CDR2 are SGHNT and YYREEE (reference sequence). The CDR3 protein is CASSSQGGGLAGSDTQYF. The CDR3 region has the DNA TGTGCCAGCAGCTCACAGGGGGGGGGACTAGCGGGATCAGATACGCAGTATTTT. Filled out from reference TRBV5-4 and TRBJ2-3, the complete variable domain reads ETGVTQSPTHLIKTRGQQVTLRCSSQSGHNTVSWYQQALGQGPQFIFQYYREEENGRGNFPPRFSGLQFPNYSSELNVNALELDDSALYLCASSSQGGGLAGSDTQYFGPGTRLTVL.

This clonotype was detected ten times or more. V gene TRBV7-8 combines with J gene TRBJ2-7; tentatively, D is TRBD2 (5 bases). The CDR3 is 13 residues long. V lost 6 bases, J lost 4 bases, and 13 bases lay in between. Germline CDR1 is SGHVS and CDR2 is FQNEAQ. The CDR3 coding sequence is TGTGCCAGCAGTCGAGAGGGTCCTTACGAGCAGTACTTC. Translated, it gives CASSREGPYEQYF.

In the case of this clonotype: One base away lies a much larger clone, so this may be a sequencing read error. The genes are TRBV6-2 or TRBV6-3 and TRBJ2-1; 7 bases fit TRBD2. The CDR3 length is 17 residues. The germline V gene has CDR1 MNHEY and CDR2 SVGEGT. The CDR3, as DNA: TGTGCCAGCAGTTACTTGCGGGAGAAGTTTAGGTACAATAAGCAGTTCTTC. Amino acids: CASSYLREKFRYNKQFF.